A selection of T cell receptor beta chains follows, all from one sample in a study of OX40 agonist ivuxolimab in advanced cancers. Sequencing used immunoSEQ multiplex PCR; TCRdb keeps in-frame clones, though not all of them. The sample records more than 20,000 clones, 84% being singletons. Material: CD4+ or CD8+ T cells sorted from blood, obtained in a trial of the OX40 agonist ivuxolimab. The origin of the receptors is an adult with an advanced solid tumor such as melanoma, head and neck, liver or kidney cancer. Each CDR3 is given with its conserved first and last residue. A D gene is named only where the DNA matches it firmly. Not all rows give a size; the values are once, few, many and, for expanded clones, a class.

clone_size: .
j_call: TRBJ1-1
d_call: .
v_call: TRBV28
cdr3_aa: CASSLGGNTEAFF
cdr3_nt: TGTGCCAGCAGCCTGGGGGGGAACACTGAAGCTTTCTTT

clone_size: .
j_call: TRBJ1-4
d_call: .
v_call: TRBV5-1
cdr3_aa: CASSRTGTNEKLFF
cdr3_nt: TGCGCCAGCAGTCGTACGGGAACTAATGAAAAACTGTTTTTT

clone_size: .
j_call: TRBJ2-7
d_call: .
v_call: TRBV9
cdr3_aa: CASGPGTYYEQYF
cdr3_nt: TGTGCCAGTGGCCCCGGGACGTACTACGAGCAGTACTTC

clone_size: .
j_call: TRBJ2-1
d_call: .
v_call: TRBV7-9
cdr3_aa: CASSPGAYEQFF
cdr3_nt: TGTGCCAGCAGCCCCGGAGCGTATGAGCAGTTCTTC

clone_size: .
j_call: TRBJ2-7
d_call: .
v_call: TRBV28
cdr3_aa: CASSFVYEQYF
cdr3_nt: TGTGCCAGCAGTTTCGTGTACGAGCAGTACTTC

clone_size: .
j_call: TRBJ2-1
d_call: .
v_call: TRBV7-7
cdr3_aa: CASSWRVDNEQFF
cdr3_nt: TGTGCTAGCAGCTGGCGGGTGGACAATGAGCAGTTCTTC

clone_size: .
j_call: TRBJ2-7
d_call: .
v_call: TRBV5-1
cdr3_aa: CASSPGGGSYEQYF
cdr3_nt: TGCGCCAGCAGCCCAGGGGGGGGGTCCTACGAGCAGTACTTC

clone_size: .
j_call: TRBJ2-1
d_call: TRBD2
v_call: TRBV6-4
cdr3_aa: CASSDAGRGGNEQFF
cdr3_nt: TGTGCCAGCAGTGACGCCGGGAGGGGAGGGAATGAGCAGTTCTTC

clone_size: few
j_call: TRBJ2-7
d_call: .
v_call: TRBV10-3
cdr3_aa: CAISESGEDGSYEQYF
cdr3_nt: TGTGCCATCAGTGAGTCGGGGGAGGACGGCTCCTACGAGCAGTACTTC

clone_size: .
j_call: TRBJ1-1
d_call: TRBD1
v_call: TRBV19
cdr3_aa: CASRADRQAFF
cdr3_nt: TGTGCCAGTAGAGCGGACAGGCAAGCTTTCTTT

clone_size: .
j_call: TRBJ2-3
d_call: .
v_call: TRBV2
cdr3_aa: CASRGGNILSTDTQYF
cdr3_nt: TGTGCCAGCAGAGGGGGGAATATCCTTAGCACAGATACGCAGTATTTT

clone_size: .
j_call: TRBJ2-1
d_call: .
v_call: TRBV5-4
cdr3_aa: CASSGTSYNEQFF
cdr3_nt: TGTGCCAGCAGCGGAACTAGCTACAATGAGCAGTTCTTC

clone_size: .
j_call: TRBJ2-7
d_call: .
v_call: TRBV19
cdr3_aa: CASSIPRGDYEQYF
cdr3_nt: TGTGCCAGTAGTATCCCCAGGGGCGACTACGAGCAGTACTTC

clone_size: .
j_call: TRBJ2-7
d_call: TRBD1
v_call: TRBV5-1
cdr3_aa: CASSGQGAAYEQYF
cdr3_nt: TGCGCCAGCAGCGGTCAGGGGGCGGCATACGAGCAGTACTTC

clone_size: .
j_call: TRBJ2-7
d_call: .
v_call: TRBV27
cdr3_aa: CASGWSGRVPYEQYF
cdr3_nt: TGTGCCAGCGGCTGGTCGGGGCGGGTCCCCTACGAGCAGTACTTC

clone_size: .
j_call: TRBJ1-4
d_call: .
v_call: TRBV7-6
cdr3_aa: CASSLDRVREKLFF
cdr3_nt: TGTGCCAGCAGCTTAGACAGGGTTAGGGAAAAACTGTTTTTT

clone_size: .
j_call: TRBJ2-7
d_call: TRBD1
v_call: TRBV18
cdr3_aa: CASSPGQGEIAYKYF
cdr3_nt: TGTGCCAGCTCACCGGGACAGGGGGAGATCGCTTATAAGTACTTC

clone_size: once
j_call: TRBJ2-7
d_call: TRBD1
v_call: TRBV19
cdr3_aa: CASSANRGAEQYF
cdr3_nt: TGTGCCAGTAGTGCCAACAGGGGTGCCGAGCAGTACTTC

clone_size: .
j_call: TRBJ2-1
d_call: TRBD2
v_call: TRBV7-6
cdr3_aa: CASSPRREGHNEQFF
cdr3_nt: TGTGCCAGCAGCCCCCGGCGGGAGGGTCACAATGAGCAGTTCTTC

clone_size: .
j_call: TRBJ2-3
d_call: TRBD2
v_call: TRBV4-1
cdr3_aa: CASSQEPAGAPDTQYF
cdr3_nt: TGCGCCAGCAGCCAAGAACCAGCGGGAGCTCCAGATACGCAGTATTTT

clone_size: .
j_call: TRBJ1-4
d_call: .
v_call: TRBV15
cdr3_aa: CATSSSRDPVGEKLFF
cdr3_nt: TGTGCCACCAGCAGTTCCCGGGACCCAGTGGGTGAAAAACTGTTTTTT

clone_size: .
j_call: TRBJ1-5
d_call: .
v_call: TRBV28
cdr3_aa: CASSFLGVDPKKLAQHF
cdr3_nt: TGTGCCAGCAGTTTCCTCGGTGTGGACCCCAAGAAATTGGCCCAGCATTTT

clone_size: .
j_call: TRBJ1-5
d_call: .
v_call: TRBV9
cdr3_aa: CASSPAGAQPQHF
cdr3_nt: TGTGCCAGCAGCCCCGCGGGGGCTCAGCCCCAGCATTTT

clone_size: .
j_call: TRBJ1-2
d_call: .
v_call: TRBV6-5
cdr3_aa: CARDRRGYTF
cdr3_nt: TGTGCCAGAGACAGGAGAGGCTACACCTTC

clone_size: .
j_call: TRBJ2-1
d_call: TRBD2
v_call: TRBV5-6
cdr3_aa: CASSRPRGGSHNEQFF
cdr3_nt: TGTGCCAGCAGCCGTCCTCGGGGGGGAAGCCACAATGAGCAGTTCTTC

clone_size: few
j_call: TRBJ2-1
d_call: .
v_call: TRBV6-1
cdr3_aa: CASSGVARYEQFF
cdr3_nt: TGTGCCAGCAGTGGGGTAGCTCGTTATGAGCAGTTCTTC

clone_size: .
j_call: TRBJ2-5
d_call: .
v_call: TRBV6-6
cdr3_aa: CASSYSDVKGETQYF
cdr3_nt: TGTGCCAGCAGTTACAGTGACGTCAAAGGGGAGACCCAGTACTTC

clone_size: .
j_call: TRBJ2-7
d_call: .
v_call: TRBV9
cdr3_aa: CASSVESGSSYEQYF
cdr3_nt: TGTGCCAGCAGCGTAGAAAGCGGTAGCTCCTACGAGCAGTACTTC

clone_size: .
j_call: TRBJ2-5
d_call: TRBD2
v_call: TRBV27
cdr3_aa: CASSIQGLAGEETQYF
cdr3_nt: TGTGCCAGCAGTATCCAGGGACTAGCGGGAGAAGAGACCCAGTACTTC

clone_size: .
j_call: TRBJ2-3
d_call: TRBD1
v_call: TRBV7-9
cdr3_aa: CASSLSGTEMGDTQYF
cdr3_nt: TGTGCCAGCAGCTTAAGTGGGACAGAGATGGGAGATACGCAGTATTTT

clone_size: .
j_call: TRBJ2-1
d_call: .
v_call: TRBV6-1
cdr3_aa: CASGPAYNEQFF
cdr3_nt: TGTGCCAGCGGCCCCGCCTACAATGAGCAGTTCTTC

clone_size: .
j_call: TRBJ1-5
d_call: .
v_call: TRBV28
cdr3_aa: CASSLWGSNQPQHF
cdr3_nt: TGTGCCAGCAGTTTATGGGGCAGCAATCAGCCCCAGCATTTT

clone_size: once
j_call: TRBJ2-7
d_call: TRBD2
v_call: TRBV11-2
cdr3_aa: CASSGTSGRLGDRSYEQYF
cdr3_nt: TGTGCCAGCTCCGGGACTAGCGGGAGACTCGGGGACCGCTCCTACGAGCAGTACTTC

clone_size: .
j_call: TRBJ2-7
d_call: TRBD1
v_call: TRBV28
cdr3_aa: CASSPTGGAYEQYF
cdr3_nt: TGTGCCAGCAGTCCGACAGGGGGGGCCTACGAGCAGTACTTC

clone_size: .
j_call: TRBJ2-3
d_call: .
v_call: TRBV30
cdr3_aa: CAWRPLRPYTDTQYF
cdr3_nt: TGTGCCTGGAGGCCATTAAGGCCCTACACAGATACGCAGTATTTT

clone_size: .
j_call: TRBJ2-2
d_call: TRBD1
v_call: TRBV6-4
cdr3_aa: CASSDSRTGESGELFF
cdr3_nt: TGTGCCAGCAGTGACTCTCGGACAGGGGAGTCCGGGGAGCTGTTTTTT

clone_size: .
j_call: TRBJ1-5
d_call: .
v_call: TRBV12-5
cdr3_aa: CASRDASSGFGNQPQHF
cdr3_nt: TGTGCTAGCCGGGACGCATCATCGGGATTCGGCAATCAGCCCCAGCATTTT

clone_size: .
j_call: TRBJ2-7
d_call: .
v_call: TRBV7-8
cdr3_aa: CASSPGGYEQYF
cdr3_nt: TGTGCCAGCAGCCCGGGTGGCTACGAGCAGTACTTC

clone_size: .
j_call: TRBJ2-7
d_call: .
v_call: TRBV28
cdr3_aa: CASHLGRGVAYEQYF
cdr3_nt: TGTGCCAGCCACCTGGGAAGGGGGGTGGCCTACGAGCAGTACTTC

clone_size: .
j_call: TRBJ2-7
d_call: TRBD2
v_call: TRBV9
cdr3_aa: CASSAGTSGAYEQYF
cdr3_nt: TGTGCCAGCAGCGCTGGGACTAGTGGGGCCTACGAGCAGTACTTC

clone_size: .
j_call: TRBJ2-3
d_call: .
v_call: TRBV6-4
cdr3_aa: CASSSVSTDTQYF
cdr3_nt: TGTGCCAGCAGTTCCGTGAGCACAGATACGCAGTATTTT

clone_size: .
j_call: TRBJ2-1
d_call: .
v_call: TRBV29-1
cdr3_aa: CSVEDYNEQFF
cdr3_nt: TGCAGCGTTGAGGATTACAATGAGCAGTTCTTC

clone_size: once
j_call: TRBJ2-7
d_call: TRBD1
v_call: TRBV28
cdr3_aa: CASSFSGQTYEQYF
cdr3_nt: TGTGCCAGCAGTTTTTCGGGACAGACTTACGAGCAGTACTTC

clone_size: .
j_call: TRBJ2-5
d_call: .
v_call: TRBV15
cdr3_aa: CATSRGPGAGHQETQYF
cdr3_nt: TGTGCCACCAGCAGAGGGCCCGGGGCAGGGCATCAAGAGACCCAGTACTTC

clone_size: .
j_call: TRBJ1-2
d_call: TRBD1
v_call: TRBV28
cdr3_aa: CAIEAGQGNYGYTF
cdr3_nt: TGTGCCATAGAGGCGGGACAGGGAAACTATGGCTACACCTTC

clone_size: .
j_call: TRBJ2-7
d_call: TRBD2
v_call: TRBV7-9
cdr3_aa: CASSPSGGYEQYF
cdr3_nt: TGTGCCAGCAGCCCCTCGGGGGGCTACGAGCAGTACTTC